A selection of T cell receptor beta chains follows, all from one sample in a study of blood T cells in healthy people across ages. Using its own MiXCR run on the 5' RACE reads, TCRdb lists one record per CDR3 protein. The sample lists 500,000 to 650,000 distinct CDR3 sequences; about a quarter were seen once. Another study also made use of these data, one on T cells of mothers and their children.

Sequencing was performed on blood. Every receptor here comes from a boy aged 2 to 10 in good health. The CDR3 runs from the conserved cysteine through the conserved F or W. The order of the fields is J gene, D gene, V gene, clone size, CDR3 protein, CDR3 DNA. A D gene is named only where the DNA matches it firmly. Some rows mark clone size as missing; the rest say once, few, many or name a class of expanded clone.

J gene: TRBJ2-1
D gene: -
V gene: TRBV4-3
clone size: few
CDR3 protein: CTSSQAALSHQFF
CDR3 DNA: TGCACCAGCAGCCAAGCAGCCCTAAGCCACCAGTTCTTC

J gene: TRBJ2-5
D gene: TRBD2
V gene: TRBV7-9
clone size: -
CDR3 protein: CASSRGTSGSESQETQYF
CDR3 DNA: TGTGCCAGCAGCCGCGGGACTAGCGGGAGTGAGTCTCAAGAGACCCAGTACTTC

J gene: TRBJ1-4
D gene: -
V gene: TRBV5-1
clone size: few
CDR3 protein: CASSPNVAEKLFF
CDR3 DNA: TGCGCCAGCAGCCCGAACGTGGCGGAAAAACTGTTTTTT

J gene: TRBJ2-5
D gene: -
V gene: TRBV12-3/TRBV12-4
clone size: few
CDR3 protein: CASSLKGSYQETQYF
CDR3 DNA: TGTGCCAGCAGTTTAAAAGGGTCCTACCAAGAGACCCAGTACTTC

J gene: TRBJ1-6
D gene: -
V gene: TRBV6-6
clone size: -
CDR3 protein: CASSLRDGYNSPLHF
CDR3 DNA: TGTGCCAGCAGCCTCCGGGACGGGTATAATTCACCCCTCCACTTT

J gene: TRBJ2-7
D gene: TRBD2
V gene: TRBV29-1
clone size: -
CDR3 protein: CSVYRLAGLGQTSYEQYF
CDR3 DNA: TGCAGCGTCTACCGACTAGCGGGACTCGGTCAGACCTCCTACGAGCAGTACTTC

J gene: TRBJ2-1
D gene: -
V gene: TRBV12-3/TRBV12-4
clone size: -
CDR3 protein: CASGVSYNEQFF
CDR3 DNA: TGTGCCAGCGGAGTATCCTACAATGAGCAGTTCTTC

J gene: TRBJ2-7
D gene: -
V gene: TRBV6-5
clone size: few
CDR3 protein: CASSYSSTYEQYF
CDR3 DNA: TGTGCCAGCAGTTACTCGTCAACCTACGAGCAGTACTTC

J gene: TRBJ2-3
D gene: -
V gene: TRBV6-1
clone size: few
CDR3 protein: CASSVRRDRTDTQYF
CDR3 DNA: TGTGCCAGCAGCGTTAGAAGGGACCGCACAGATACGCAGTATTTT

J gene: TRBJ2-5
D gene: -
V gene: TRBV20-1
clone size: -
CDR3 protein: CSARPGWQLETQYF
CDR3 DNA: TGCAGTGCTAGACCCGGTTGGCAGCTGGAGACCCAGTACTTC

J gene: TRBJ1-2
D gene: -
V gene: TRBV7-9
clone size: few
CDR3 protein: CASSLVDSRSDGYTF
CDR3 DNA: TGTGCCAGCAGCTTAGTTGACAGCCGTAGTGATGGCTACACCTTC

J gene: TRBJ2-5
D gene: -
V gene: TRBV14
clone size: few
CDR3 protein: CASSQEWGTSETQYF
CDR3 DNA: TGTGCCAGCAGCCAAGAATGGGGGACCTCAGAGACCCAGTACTTC

J gene: TRBJ2-7
D gene: -
V gene: TRBV5-5
clone size: -
CDR3 protein: CASSLGVSSYEQYF
CDR3 DNA: TGTGCCAGCAGCTTGGGCGTAAGCTCCTACGAGCAGTACTTC

J gene: TRBJ2-1
D gene: -
V gene: TRBV6-5
clone size: few
CDR3 protein: CASSRGRSGEQFF
CDR3 DNA: TGTGCCAGCAGTCGGGGGAGGAGTGGTGAGCAGTTCTTC

J gene: TRBJ2-5
D gene: -
V gene: TRBV2
clone size: few
CDR3 protein: CASSEFRVLGKTQYF
CDR3 DNA: TGTGCCAGCAGTGAATTTAGGGTTTTGGGGAAGACCCAGTACTTC

J gene: TRBJ2-1
D gene: -
V gene: TRBV29-1
clone size: once
CDR3 protein: CSVETGTKGQFF
CDR3 DNA: TGCAGCGTTGAAACCGGGACAAAGGGGCAGTTCTTC

J gene: TRBJ2-7
D gene: -
V gene: TRBV20-1
clone size: -
CDR3 protein: CSASSAYEQYF
CDR3 DNA: TGCAGTGCTAGCAGCGCCTACGAGCAGTACTTC

J gene: TRBJ1-2
D gene: TRBD1
V gene: TRBV9
clone size: once
CDR3 protein: CASSVGDRLNYGYTF
CDR3 DNA: TGTGCCAGCAGCGTGGGGGACAGACTAAACTATGGCTACACCTTC

J gene: TRBJ1-2
D gene: -
V gene: TRBV20-1
clone size: -
CDR3 protein: CSARKEGSGGYTF
CDR3 DNA: TGCAGTGCTAGAAAGGAGGGCAGCGGTGGCTACACCTTC

J gene: TRBJ1-1
D gene: TRBD1
V gene: TRBV6-5
clone size: few
CDR3 protein: CASSRGTGTEAFF
CDR3 DNA: TGTGCCAGCAGCAGAGGGACAGGGACTGAAGCTTTCTTT

J gene: TRBJ2-4
D gene: TRBD1
V gene: TRBV20-1
clone size: -
CDR3 protein: CSARPKQGTKNIQYF
CDR3 DNA: TGCAGTGCTAGACCGAAACAGGGGACCAAAAACATTCAGTACTTC